A single sample gave rise to the 19 T cell receptor beta chains below, sequenced in a study of blood T cell repertoires in COVID-19. Profiling relied on immunoSEQ multiplex PCR, and the TCRdb table lists in-frame clones only, not all of them. Of 130,000 or so clones listed, 80% to 90% are singletons. The sequencing sample was made of peripheral blood. These receptors all come from a man aged 45 to 65 with active or convalescent COVID-19.

The J gene is TRBJ1-3, the V gene TRBV6-2 or TRBV6-3; tentatively, D is TRBD1 (5 bases). The CDR3 runs 16 residues. V dropped 3 bases and J dropped 0 bases, with 12 bases sitting between them. Germline V lookup: CDR1 MNHEY, CDR2 SVGEGT. CDR3 sequence: CASSYAGPSSGNTIYF. The CDR3 DNA follows: TGTGCCAGCAGTTATGCGGGACCGAGCTCTGGAAACACCATATATTTT.

This clone has just a few counts. The V and J genes are TRBV10-3 and TRBJ2-3, with D possibly being TRBD1 (7 bases). The CDR3 contains 15 residues. With 4 bases removed from V and 2 bases from J, the gap between germline ends came to 13 bases. The germline CDR1 and CDR2 sequences are ENHRY and SYGVKD. Here the CDR3 reads CAISAPGGLTDTQYF. The CDR3 DNA reads TGTGCCATCAGTGCTCCAGGGGGGCTCACAGATACGCAGTATTTT.

The chain carries TRBV30 and TRBJ1-5; 7 bases map to TRBD1. Germline-derived CDR1 and CDR2 are GTSNPN and SVGIG (reference sequence). Trimming cost V 1 base and J 0 bases; bases outside gene matches: 0. The CDR3 is made up of 14 amino acids. The CDR3 region is CAWSDRGSNQPQHF. The DNA for the CDR3 is TGTGCCTGGAGTGACAGGGGTAGCAATCAGCCCCAGCATTTT.

The V and J genes are TRBV2 and TRBJ2-5; 10 nucleotides align to TRBD2. After removal of 5 bases from V and 5 bases from J, the junction contained 11 bases not matched to a gene. CDR1 and CDR2 from the germline V gene are SNHLY and FYNNEI. CDR3 length equals 16 residues. CDR3 in DNA: TGTGCCAGCAGTTACAGGACGGCTAGCGGGGGTGAGACCCAGTACTTC. Translation: CASSYRTASGGETQYF.

This clone was detected only a few times. In the same sample, other DNA sequences code for this CDR3. This CDR3 is CASSLAASYEQYF. CDR3 DNA sequence: TGTGCCAGCAGCTTAGCGGCTAGCTACGAGCAGTACTTC. J is TRBJ2-7 and V is TRBV7-2; D unclear. Deletions cut 0 bases from V and 3 bases from J, with 6 bases between. Looked up from germline, CDR1 is SGHTA and CDR2 is FQGNSA. The CDR3 sequence is 13 residues long. The full variable domain, rest sourced from reference TRBV7-2 and TRBJ2-7, is GAGVSQSPSNKVTEKGKDVELRCDPISGHTALYWYRQSLGQGLEFLIYFQGNSAPDKSGLPSDRFSAERTGGSVSTLTIQRTQQEDSAVYLCASSLAASYEQYFGPGTRLTVT.

V and J are TRBV30 and TRBJ1-1; tentative D call: TRBD1 (5 bases). Germline-derived CDR1 and CDR2 are GTSNPN and SVGIG (reference sequence). CDR3 length: 11 amino acids. V was shortened by 8 bases and J by 7 bases, with 14 bases between the two germline ends. The CDR3 nucleotides read TGTGCCCGGAAAAAGGGGCGTGAAGCTTTCTTT. Its translation is CARKKGREAFF. Supplemented by reference TRBV30 and TRBJ1-1, the full variable domain reads SQTIHQWPATLVQPVGSPLSLECTVEGTSNPNLYWYRQAAGRGLQLLFYSVGIGQISSEVPQNLSASRPQDRQFILSSKKLLLSDSGFYLCARKKGREAFFGQGTRLTVV.

This clone was seen a few times. The chain employs TRBV20-1 and TRBJ2-7; D is possibly TRBD2 (5 bases). Per the germline V gene, CDR1 is DFQATT and CDR2 is SNEGSKA (reference sequence). V was cut by 3 bases and J by 6 bases, with 9 bases left in between. The CDR3 has 11 residues. CDR3 in DNA: TGCAGTGCTAGGGGTGAGGGCGAGCAGTACTTC. Amino acid sequence: CSARGEGEQYF.

The J gene is TRBJ1-6, the V gene TRBV29-1; 7 bases line up with TRBD1. The V gene end was trimmed by 7 bases and the J gene end by 8 bases; junction bases not matched to a gene: 8. Germline-derived CDR1 and CDR2 are SQVTM and ANQGSEA. This CDR3 contains 13 residues. CDR3 in DNA: TGCAGCGCCAGCAGTACAGGGGATTCACCCCTCCACTTT. It translates to CSASSTGDSPLHF.

The chain employs TRBV12-3 or TRBV12-4 and TRBJ1-1; the D gene is possibly TRBD1 (5 bases). Trimming took 10 bases from V and 1 from J, leaving 13 bases between them. The CDR3 consists of 13 residues. The CDR3 protein is CATQNQGNTEAFF. The CDR3 DNA reads TGTGCCACCCAGAATCAGGGGAACACTGAAGCTTTCTTT.

This rearrangement joins TRBV4-2 to TRBJ1-2, with D hard to call. Germline V gene data show CDR1 as LGHNA and CDR2 as YNFKEQ. V was trimmed by 4 bases and J by 1 base, leaving 7 bases between them. The CDR3 runs to 13 residues. CDR3 loop: CASSPELNYGYTF. CDR3 bases: TGTGCCAGCAGCCCCGAGCTTAACTATGGCTACACCTTC.

The chain is built from TRBV19 and TRBJ1-5; no reliable D call. The germline V gene has CDR1 LNHDA and CDR2 SQIVND (reference sequence). The CDR3 consists of 15 residues. V was cut by 6 bases and J by 1 base, with 13 bases left in between. The CDR3 spells CASRRTWQSNQPQHF. The CDR3 nucleotides read TGTGCCAGTAGACGCACGTGGCAGAGCAATCAGCCCCAGCATTTT. The full variable domain, in which reference TRBV19 and TRBJ1-5 provide the parts outside the CDR3, is DGGITQSPKYLFRKEGQNVTLSCEQNLNHDAMYWYRQDPGQGLRLIYYSQIVNDFQKGDIAEGYSVSREKKESFPLTVTSAQKNPTAFYLCASRRTWQSNQPQHFGDGTRLSIL.

Concerning this clone: Additional DNA sequences in this sample encode the identical CDR3. This chain joins TRBV19 and TRBJ1-2; TRBD1 matches 7 bases. The CDR3 contains 14 residues. The germline CDR1 and CDR2 sequences are LNHDA and SQIVND (reference sequence). V trimming: 6 bases; J trimming: 4 bases; junction bases outside the gene matches: 8. The CDR3 here is CASSRDREVYGYTF. The CDR3 DNA follows: TGTGCCAGTAGCCGGGACAGAGAAGTCTATGGCTACACCTTC. Supplemented by reference TRBV19 and TRBJ1-2, the full variable domain reads DGGITQSPKYLFRKEGQNVTLSCEQNLNHDAMYWYRQDPGQGLRLIYYSQIVNDFQKGDIAEGYSVSREKKESFPLTVTSAQKNPTAFYLCASSRDREVYGYTFGSGTRLTVV.

This clone is a singleton in its sample. The chain has TRBV30 and TRBJ1-2; D is undetermined. The CDR3 is 13 residues long. Germline values: CDR1 GTSNPN, CDR2 SVGIG (reference sequence). Trimming removed 2 bases at V and 4 bases at J, with 11 bases between. DNA of the CDR3: TGTGCCTGGAGTCCGGTCGGGATCTATGGCTACACCTTC. It encodes CAWSPVGIYGYTF.

This chain connects TRBV11-3 to TRBJ2-1, with a weak D call TRBD2 (6 bases). V lost 5 bases, J lost 4 bases, and 24 bases lay in between. This CDR3 comprises 18 residues. The germline V gene has CDR1 SGHNT and CDR2 YENEEA. The chain's CDR3 is CASSLGGRWGDSYNEQFF. Written as DNA, the CDR3 is TGTGCCAGCAGCCTTGGCGGCCGTTGGGGGGACTCATACAATGAGCAGTTCTTC.

The genes are TRBV7-8 and TRBJ2-3; no firm D call. Trimming took 1 base from V and 2 from J, leaving 7 bases between them. The germline gives CDR1 SGHVS, CDR2 FQNEAQ. The CDR3 has 14 amino acids. The CDR3 reads CASSLVQLTDTQYF. The CDR3 DNA is TGTGCCAGCAGCTTAGTGCAACTCACAGATACGCAGTATTTT.

The chain employs TRBV5-1 and TRBJ2-1; 9 bases fit TRBD1. The ends lost 7 bases at V and 8 bases at J; junction bases unmatched: 13. The CDR3 totals 15 residues. CDR1 is SGHRS and CDR2 is YFSETQ in the germline V gene. CDR3 DNA: TGCGCCAGCCAAGCCTTGACAGGGGGTATAGATGAGCAGTTCTTC. The encoded protein is CASQALTGGIDEQFF.

DNA of the CDR3: TGTGCCAGCAGCAAACAGTCCTACGAGCAGTACTTC. Protein: CASSKQSYEQYF. The chain recombines TRBV2 with TRBJ2-7; D unresolved. The V gene's germline CDR1 is SNHLY and CDR2 FYNNEI. The CDR3 is 12 amino acids. The ends were cut back, 6 bases at V and 1 base at J, with 7 bases in the middle.

DNA for the CDR3: TGTGCCAGCAGTTTAATGAGGAGGGGAAATGAGCAGTTCTTC. This gives the protein CASSLMRRGNEQFF. The rearrangement joins TRBV28 to TRBJ2-1; D may be TRBD2 (6 bases). Germline values: CDR1 MDHEN, CDR2 SYDVKM. The V end was cut by 2 bases, the J end by 7 bases, with 12 bases between. The CDR3 consists of 14 residues.

This clone was recorded once. The rearrangement joins TRBV2 to TRBJ2-1; D is perhaps TRBD2 (5 bases). This CDR3 spans 12 amino acids. From germline, CDR1 is SNHLY and CDR2 FYNNEI. Trimming removed 6 bases at V and 9 bases at J, with 12 bases between. CDR3 nucleotide sequence: TGTGCCAGCAGGATCGCCAGCGGTGAGCAGTTCTTC. This translates into CASRIASGEQFF.